The clone carrying this T cell receptor (beta chain) was detected many times. This entry comes from a study of regulatory T cells in long-lasting Graves disease. iRepertoire HTBI primers and Arm-PCR of CDR3 regions built TCR beta libraries. TCRdb re-called the multiplex PCR reads through MiXCR, storing one row per CDR3 protein. Here the sample spans hundreds of thousands of distinct CDR3 sequences, roughly 13% being singletons. V was clipped by 1 base and J by 8 bases; unmatched bases: 7. The CDR3 has 13 amino acids. Germline V lookup: CDR1 DFQATT, CDR2 SNEGSKA (reference sequence). The time point here: newly diagnosed GD, antithyroid drugs for less than 3 months. The TCR library was prepared using RNA isolated from PBMCs. The same sample was also used in a study of T cells in Graves' hyperthyroidism and ophthalmopathy.

The V and J genes are TRBV20-1 and TRBJ1-1; TRBD1 agrees at 7 bases. This receptor was identified in a man aged 30 to 45 with Graves disease. The sequenced sample was peripheral blood mononuclear cells (PBMCs), obtained at new diagnosis, from a patient treated with antithyroid drugs. CDR3 sequence: CSARAETGREAFF. The CDR3 nucleotides are TGCAGTGCTAGAGCCGAGACAGGGCGGGAAGCTTTCTTT.